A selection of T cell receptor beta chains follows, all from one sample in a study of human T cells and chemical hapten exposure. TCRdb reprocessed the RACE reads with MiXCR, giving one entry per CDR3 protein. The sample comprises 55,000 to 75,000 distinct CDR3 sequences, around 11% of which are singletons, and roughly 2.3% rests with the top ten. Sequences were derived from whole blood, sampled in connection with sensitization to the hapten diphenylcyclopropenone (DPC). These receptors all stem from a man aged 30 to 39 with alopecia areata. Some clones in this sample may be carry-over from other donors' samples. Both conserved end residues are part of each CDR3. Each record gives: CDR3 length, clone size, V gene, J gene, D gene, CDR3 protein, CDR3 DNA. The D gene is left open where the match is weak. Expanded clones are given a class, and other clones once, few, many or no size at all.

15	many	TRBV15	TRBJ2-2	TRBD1	CATSRGTGAPGELFF	TGTGCCACCAGCAGAGGGACAGGGGCCCCCGGGGAGCTGTTTTTT
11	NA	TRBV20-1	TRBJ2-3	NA	CSASGPLTQYF	TGCAGTGCTAGCGGCCCTCTAACGCAGTATTTT
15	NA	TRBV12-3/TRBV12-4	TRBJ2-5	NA	CASSFPSDLMETQYF	TGTGCCAGCAGTTTCCCCTCGGATCTGATGGAGACCCAGTACTTC
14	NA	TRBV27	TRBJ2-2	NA	CASSSHSNTGELFF	TGTGCCAGCAGTTCTCACTCAAACACCGGGGAGCTGTTTTTT
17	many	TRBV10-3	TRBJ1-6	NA	CAIRAGSDSPYNSPLHF	TGTGCCATCAGGGCAGGAAGTGACTCTCCCTATAATTCACCCCTCCACTTT
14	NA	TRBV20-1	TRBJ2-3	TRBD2	CSAPGGLSTDTQYF	TGCAGTGCTCCGGGGGGTCTGAGCACAGATACGCAGTATTTT
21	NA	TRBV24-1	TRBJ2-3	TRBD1	CATSDWRSDRGLTSYTDTQYF	TGTGCCACCAGTGATTGGAGGTCGGACAGGGGTCTCACCTCTTACACAGATACGCAGTATTTT
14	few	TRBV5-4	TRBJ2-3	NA	CASSSPVYTDTQYF	TGTGCCAGCAGCTCCCCTGTATACACAGATACGCAGTATTTT
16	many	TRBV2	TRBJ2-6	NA	CASSLKGISGANVLTF	TGTGCCAGCAGTTTGAAGGGGATTTCTGGGGCCAACGTCCTGACTTTC
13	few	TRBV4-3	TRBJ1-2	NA	CASSQEGPYGYTF	TGCGCCAGCAGCCAAGAGGGACCCTATGGCTACACCTTC
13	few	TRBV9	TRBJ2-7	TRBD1	CASSVQGADEQYF	TGTGCCAGCAGTGTACAGGGGGCGGATGAGCAGTACTTC
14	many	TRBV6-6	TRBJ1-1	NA	CASSYGRGTYEAFF	TGTGCCAGCAGTTACGGGCGGGGAACCTATGAAGCTTTCTTT
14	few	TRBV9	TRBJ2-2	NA	CASNPLGNAGELFF	TGTGCCTCCAACCCCTTGGGGAATGCCGGGGAGCTGTTTTTT
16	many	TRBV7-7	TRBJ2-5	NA	CASSSGIGAGVETQYF	TGTGCCAGCAGCTCCGGCATTGGGGCAGGGGTAGAGACCCAGTACTTC
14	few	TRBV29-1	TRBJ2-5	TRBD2	CSASSGGAGETQYF	TGCAGCGCCTCGAGCGGGGGGGCCGGCGAGACCCAGTACTTC
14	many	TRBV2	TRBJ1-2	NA	CASSLMDGASDYTF	TGTGCCAGCAGCCTGATGGACGGAGCCTCGGACTACACCTTC
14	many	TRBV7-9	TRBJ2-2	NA	CASSAFGRTGELFF	TGTGCCAGCAGCGCCTTTGGAAGGACCGGGGAGCTGTTTTTT
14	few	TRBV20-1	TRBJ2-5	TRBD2	CSAWPGGTVETQYF	TGCAGTGCTTGGCCGGGGGGTACGGTTGAGACCCAGTACTTC
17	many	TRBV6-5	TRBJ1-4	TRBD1	CASSYSQTQGAAEKLFF	TGTGCCAGCAGTTATTCCCAGACACAGGGGGCGGCTGAAAAACTGTTTTTT
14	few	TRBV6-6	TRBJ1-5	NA	CASSRNRSNQPQHF	TGTGCCAGCAGTAGGAACAGATCCAATCAGCCCCAGCATTTT
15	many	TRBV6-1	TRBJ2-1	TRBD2	CASSEVSSGVNEQFF	TGTGCCAGCAGTGAAGTTAGTAGCGGGGTAAATGAGCAGTTCTTC
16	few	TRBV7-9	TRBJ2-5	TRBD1	CASSPPVGQAPETQYF	TGTGCCAGCAGCCCACCGGTAGGACAGGCACCGGAGACCCAGTACTTC
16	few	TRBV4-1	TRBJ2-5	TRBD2	CASSQRLAGTQETQYF	TGCGCCAGCAGCCAGAGACTAGCGGGTACCCAAGAGACCCAGTACTTC
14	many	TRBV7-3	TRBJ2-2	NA	CASREGRGPGELFF	TGTGCCAGCAGAGAGGGCAGGGGACCCGGGGAGCTGTTTTTT
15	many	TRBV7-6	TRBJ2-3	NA	CASSFQDSSTDTQYF	TGTGCCAGCAGCTTTCAGGACAGCTCCACAGATACGCAGTATTTT
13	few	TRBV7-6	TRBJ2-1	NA	CASSLVAVNEQFF	TGTGCCAGCAGCTTAGTGGCTGTTAATGAGCAGTTCTTC
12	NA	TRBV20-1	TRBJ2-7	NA	CSARAGSYEQYF	TGCAGTGCCAGGGCGGGGTCCTACGAGCAGTACTTC
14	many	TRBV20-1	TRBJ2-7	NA	CSGKTGRSSYEQYF	TGCAGTGGAAAGACGGGCCGGAGCTCCTACGAGCAGTACTTC
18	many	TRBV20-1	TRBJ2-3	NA	CSARSSYLSSGYTDTQYF	TGCAGTGCTAGATCCTCCTATCTCTCCAGCGGCTACACAGATACGCAGTATTTT
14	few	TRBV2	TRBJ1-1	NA	CASSEQGDNTEAFF	TGTGCCAGCAGTGAGCAAGGAGATAACACTGAAGCTTTCTTT